A selection of T cell receptor beta chains follows, all from one sample in a study of blood T cells in healthy people across ages. TCRdb ran MiXCR on the 5' RACE reads and lists one entry per CDR3 protein. This repertoire shows some 1.7 million distinct CDR3 sequences, over 25% found once; its top ten account for approximately 7.7%. Material: blood. The receptor set was obtained from a woman aged 30 to 39 in good health. CDR3s include the opening cysteine and the closing phenylalanine or tryptophan. The D gene is left open where the match is weak. The size field is filled for only some rows; it gives once, few, many or a size class.

clone_size: NA
j_call: TRBJ2-3
d_call: NA
v_call: TRBV15
cdr3_aa: CATSRGRGRTDTQYF
cdr3_nt: TGTGCCACCAGCAGAGGCCGGGGTCGCACAGATACGCAGTATTTT

clone_size: NA
j_call: TRBJ1-2
d_call: NA
v_call: TRBV5-1
cdr3_aa: CASSPAGTEGYTF
cdr3_nt: TGCGCCAGCAGCCCAGCCGGGACGGAAGGCTACACCTTC

clone_size: few
j_call: TRBJ2-6
d_call: TRBD2
v_call: TRBV28
cdr3_aa: CASSSLGLAGTSGANVLTF
cdr3_nt: TGTGCCAGCAGTTCTCTTGGACTAGCGGGAACTTCTGGGGCCAACGTCCTGACTTTC

clone_size: few
j_call: TRBJ2-1
d_call: NA
v_call: TRBV7-9
cdr3_aa: CASSPTPGDEQFF
cdr3_nt: TGTGCCAGCAGCCCCACCCCCGGAGATGAGCAGTTCTTC

clone_size: few
j_call: TRBJ2-3
d_call: NA
v_call: TRBV20-1
cdr3_aa: CSARVPGSVSDTQYF
cdr3_nt: TGCAGTGCTAGAGTGCCAGGGTCTGTTTCAGATACGCAGTATTTT

clone_size: few
j_call: TRBJ2-1
d_call: NA
v_call: TRBV4-3
cdr3_aa: CASSQDLGGAEQFF
cdr3_nt: TGCGCCAGCAGCCAAGATCTAGGCGGGGCCGAGCAGTTCTTC

clone_size: many
j_call: TRBJ2-4
d_call: NA
v_call: TRBV29-1
cdr3_aa: CSGGASGDIQYF
cdr3_nt: TGCAGCGGGGGGGCCTCCGGGGACATTCAGTACTTC

clone_size: many
j_call: TRBJ1-2
d_call: NA
v_call: TRBV20-1
cdr3_aa: CSARGPGGYTF
cdr3_nt: TGCAGTGCTCGAGGACCCGGGGGCTACACCTTC

clone_size: NA
j_call: TRBJ2-1
d_call: NA
v_call: TRBV28
cdr3_aa: CASSRPPPEQFF
cdr3_nt: TGTGCCAGCAGCCGACCCCCCCCTGAGCAGTTCTTC

clone_size: NA
j_call: TRBJ2-3
d_call: TRBD2
v_call: TRBV7-2
cdr3_aa: CASTLWKRGGFKSTDTRYF
cdr3_nt: TGTGCCAGCACCCTCTGGAAGCGGGGCGGCTTCAAAAGCACAGATACGCGGTATTTT

clone_size: NA
j_call: TRBJ2-1
d_call: TRBD1
v_call: TRBV5-1
cdr3_aa: CASSTGSGTGYRNEQFF
cdr3_nt: TGCGCCAGCAGCACTGGGTCCGGGACAGGGTATCGCAATGAGCAGTTCTTC

clone_size: few
j_call: TRBJ2-1
d_call: NA
v_call: TRBV5-1
cdr3_aa: CASSWTNSEQFF
cdr3_nt: TGCGCCAGCAGCTGGACTAATTCTGAGCAGTTCTTC

clone_size: few
j_call: TRBJ2-3
d_call: TRBD2
v_call: TRBV7-2
cdr3_aa: CATRPVAGGTDTQYF
cdr3_nt: TGTGCCACCCGCCCCGTAGCGGGAGGAACAGATACGCAGTATTTT

clone_size: NA
j_call: TRBJ2-1
d_call: TRBD2
v_call: TRBV7-2
cdr3_aa: CASSLLSGGTYNEQFF
cdr3_nt: TGTGCCAGCAGCCTCCTTAGCGGGGGGACGTACAATGAGCAGTTCTTC

clone_size: NA
j_call: TRBJ2-3
d_call: NA
v_call: TRBV21-1
cdr3_aa: CASSKVQPQRADTQYF
cdr3_nt: TGTGCCAGCAGCAAGGTTCAGCCCCAACGGGCAGATACGCAGTATTTT

clone_size: NA
j_call: TRBJ1-1
d_call: NA
v_call: TRBV5-1
cdr3_aa: CASSVSQGLTEAFF
cdr3_nt: TGCGCCAGCAGCGTGAGCCAGGGGCTCACTGAAGCTTTCTTT

clone_size: few
j_call: TRBJ2-4
d_call: TRBD2
v_call: TRBV13
cdr3_aa: CASSRTSGRAANIQYF
cdr3_nt: TGTGCCAGCAGCCGGACTAGCGGGAGGGCCGCAAACATTCAGTACTTC

clone_size: NA
j_call: TRBJ2-5
d_call: NA
v_call: TRBV9
cdr3_aa: CASSVMRDDEQYF
cdr3_nt: TGTGCCAGCAGCGTCATGAGGGATGATGAGCAGTACTTC

clone_size: many
j_call: TRBJ2-3
d_call: TRBD1
v_call: TRBV6-5
cdr3_aa: CASSYGTGKIDTQYF
cdr3_nt: TGTGCCAGCAGTTACGGGACAGGGAAGATAGATACGCAGTATTTT

clone_size: few
j_call: TRBJ2-3
d_call: NA
v_call: TRBV6-4
cdr3_aa: CASSEQASTDTQYF
cdr3_nt: TGTGCCAGCAGTGAGCAGGCGAGCACAGATACGCAGTATTTT

clone_size: many
j_call: TRBJ2-5
d_call: NA
v_call: TRBV20-1
cdr3_aa: CSASAGGVVETQYF
cdr3_nt: TGCAGTGCTAGTGCGGGCGGAGTTGTTGAGACCCAGTACTTC

clone_size: few
j_call: TRBJ1-2
d_call: NA
v_call: TRBV9
cdr3_aa: CASSDISPANYDYTF
cdr3_nt: TGTGCCAGCAGCGATATAAGTCCAGCTAACTATGACTACACCTTC

clone_size: NA
j_call: TRBJ2-7
d_call: NA
v_call: TRBV2
cdr3_aa: CASSDNLGEQYF
cdr3_nt: TGTGCCAGCAGCGATAACCTAGGTGAGCAGTACTTC

clone_size: NA
j_call: TRBJ1-2
d_call: NA
v_call: TRBV14
cdr3_aa: CASSRALGLAAGYTF
cdr3_nt: TGTGCCAGCAGCCGAGCTTTGGGGCTTGCCGCTGGCTACACCTTC

clone_size: few
j_call: TRBJ2-3
d_call: TRBD2
v_call: TRBV7-9
cdr3_aa: CASSFSGRPTDTQYF
cdr3_nt: TGTGCCAGCAGCTTTAGCGGGAGGCCCACAGATACGCAGTATTTT

clone_size: NA
j_call: TRBJ1-4
d_call: NA
v_call: TRBV12-3/TRBV12-4
cdr3_aa: CASSLATGRGGQLFF
cdr3_nt: TGTGCCAGCAGTTTAGCCACCGGACGAGGAGGCCAACTGTTTTTT